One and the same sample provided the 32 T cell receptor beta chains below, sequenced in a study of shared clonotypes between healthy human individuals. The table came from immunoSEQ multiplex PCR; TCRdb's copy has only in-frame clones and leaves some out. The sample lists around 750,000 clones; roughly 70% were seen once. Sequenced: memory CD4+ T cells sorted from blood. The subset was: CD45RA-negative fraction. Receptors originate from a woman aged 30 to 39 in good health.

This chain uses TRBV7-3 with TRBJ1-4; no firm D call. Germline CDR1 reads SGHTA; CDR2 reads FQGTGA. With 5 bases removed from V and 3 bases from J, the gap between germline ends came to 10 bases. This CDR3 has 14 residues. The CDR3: CASSLGGANEKLFF. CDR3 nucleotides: TGTGCCAGCAGCCTAGGCGGGGCTAATGAAAAACTGTTTTTT.

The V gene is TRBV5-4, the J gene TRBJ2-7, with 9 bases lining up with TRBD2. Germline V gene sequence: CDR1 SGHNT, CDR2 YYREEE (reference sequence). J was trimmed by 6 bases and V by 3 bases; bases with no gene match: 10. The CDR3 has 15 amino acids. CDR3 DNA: TGTGCCAGCAGCTCCGGACTAGCGACATGGGGCGAGCAGTACTTC. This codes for CASSSGLATWGEQYF.

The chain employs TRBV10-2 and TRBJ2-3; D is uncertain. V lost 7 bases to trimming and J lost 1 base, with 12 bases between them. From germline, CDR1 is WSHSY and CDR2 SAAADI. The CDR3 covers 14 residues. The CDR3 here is CASIPDGGTDTQYF. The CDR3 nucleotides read TGCGCCAGCATTCCCGACGGAGGCACAGATACGCAGTATTTT.

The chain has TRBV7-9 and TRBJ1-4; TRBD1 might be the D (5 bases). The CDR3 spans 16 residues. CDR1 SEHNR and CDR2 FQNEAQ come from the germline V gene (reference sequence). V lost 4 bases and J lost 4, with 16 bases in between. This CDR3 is CASSSNPGLGNEKLFF. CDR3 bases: TGTGCCAGCAGCTCTAATCCGGGACTGGGTAATGAAAAACTGTTTTTT. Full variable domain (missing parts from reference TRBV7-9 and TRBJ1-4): DTGVSQNPRHKITKRGQNVTFRCDPISEHNRLYWYRQTLGQGPEFLTYFQNEAQLEKSRLLSDRFSAERPKGSFSTLEIQRTEQGDSAMYLCASSSNPGLGNEKLFFGSGTQLSVL.

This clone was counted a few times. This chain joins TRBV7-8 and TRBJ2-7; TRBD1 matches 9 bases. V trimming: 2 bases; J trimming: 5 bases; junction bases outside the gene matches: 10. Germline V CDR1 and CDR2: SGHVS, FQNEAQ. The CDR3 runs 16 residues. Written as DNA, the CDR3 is TGTGCCAGCAGCTTACTCCTCGGACAGGGGAGAGACGAGCAGTACTTC. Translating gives CASSLLLGQGRDEQYF.

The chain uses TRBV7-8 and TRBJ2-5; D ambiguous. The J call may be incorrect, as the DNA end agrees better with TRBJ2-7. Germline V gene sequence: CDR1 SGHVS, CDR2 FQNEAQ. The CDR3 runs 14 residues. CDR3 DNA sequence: TGTGCCAGCAGCTTAGCGGTCGTAGCCTACGAGCAGTACTTC. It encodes CASSLAVVAYEQYF.

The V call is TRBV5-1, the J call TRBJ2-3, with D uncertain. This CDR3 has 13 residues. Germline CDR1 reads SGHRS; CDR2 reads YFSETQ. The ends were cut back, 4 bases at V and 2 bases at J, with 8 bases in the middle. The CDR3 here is CASSAKATDTQYF. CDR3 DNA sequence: TGCGCCAGCAGCGCCAAAGCCACAGATACGCAGTATTTT. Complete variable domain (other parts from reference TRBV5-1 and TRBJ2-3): KAGVTQTPRYLIKTRGQQVTLSCSPISGHRSVSWYQQTPGQGLQFLFEYFSETQRNKGNFPGRFSGRQFSNSRSEMNVSTLELGDSALYLCASSAKATDTQYFGPGTRLTVL.

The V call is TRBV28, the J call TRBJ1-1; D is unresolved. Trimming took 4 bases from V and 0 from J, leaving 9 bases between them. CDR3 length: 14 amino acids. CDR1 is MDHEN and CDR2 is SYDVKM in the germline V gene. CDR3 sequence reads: CASSSAAMNTEAFF. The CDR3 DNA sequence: TGTGCCAGCAGTTCCGCGGCAATGAACACTGAAGCTTTCTTT.

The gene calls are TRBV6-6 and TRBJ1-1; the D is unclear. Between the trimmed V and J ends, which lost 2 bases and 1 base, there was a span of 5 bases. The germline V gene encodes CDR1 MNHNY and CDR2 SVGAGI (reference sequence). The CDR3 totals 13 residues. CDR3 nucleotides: TGTGCCAGCAGTTACATGACGAACACTGAAGCTTTCTTT. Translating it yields CASSYMTNTEAFF.

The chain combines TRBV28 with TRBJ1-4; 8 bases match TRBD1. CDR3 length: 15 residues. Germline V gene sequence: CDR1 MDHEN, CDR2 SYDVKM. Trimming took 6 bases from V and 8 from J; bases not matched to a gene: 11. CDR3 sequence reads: CASSTNRGLGEKLFF. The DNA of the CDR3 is TGTGCCAGCAGCACGAACAGGGGGTTGGGAGAAAAACTGTTTTTT. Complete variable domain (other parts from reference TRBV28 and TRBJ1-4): DVKVTQSSRYLVKRTGEKVFLECVQDMDHENMFWYRQDPGLGLRLIYFSYDVKMKEKGDIPEGYSVSREKKERFSLILESASTNQTSMYLCASSTNRGLGEKLFFGSGTQLSVL.

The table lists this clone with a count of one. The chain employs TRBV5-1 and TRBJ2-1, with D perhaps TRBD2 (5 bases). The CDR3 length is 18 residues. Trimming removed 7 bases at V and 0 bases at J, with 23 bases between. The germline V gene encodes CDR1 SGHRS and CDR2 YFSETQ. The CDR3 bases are TGCGCCAGCTCATCGGCTGGGCAGCGGAAGACCTCCTACAATGAGCAGTTCTTC. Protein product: CASSSAGQRKTSYNEQFF.

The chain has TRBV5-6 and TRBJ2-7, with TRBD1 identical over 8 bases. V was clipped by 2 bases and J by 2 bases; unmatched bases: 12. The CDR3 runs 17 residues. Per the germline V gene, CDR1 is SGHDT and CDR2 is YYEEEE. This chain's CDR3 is CASSFTFGQGSPYEQYF. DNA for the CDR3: TGTGCCAGCAGCTTCACATTCGGACAGGGATCCCCCTACGAGCAGTACTTC.

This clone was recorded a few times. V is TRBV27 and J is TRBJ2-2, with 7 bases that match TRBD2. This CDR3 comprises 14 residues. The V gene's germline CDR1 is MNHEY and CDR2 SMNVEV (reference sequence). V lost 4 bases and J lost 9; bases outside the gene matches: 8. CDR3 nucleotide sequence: TGTGCCAGCAGTTCGACTAGCTCAAGGAGGGAGCTGTTTTTT. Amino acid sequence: CASSSTSSRRELFF.

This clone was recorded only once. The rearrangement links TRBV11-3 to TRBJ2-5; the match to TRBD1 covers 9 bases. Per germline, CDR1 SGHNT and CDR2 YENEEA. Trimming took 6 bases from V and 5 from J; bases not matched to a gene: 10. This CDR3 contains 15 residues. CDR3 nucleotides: TGTGCCAGCAGTTCGGGGACAGGGTCGGTCGAGACCCAGTACTTC. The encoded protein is CASSSGTGSVETQYF.

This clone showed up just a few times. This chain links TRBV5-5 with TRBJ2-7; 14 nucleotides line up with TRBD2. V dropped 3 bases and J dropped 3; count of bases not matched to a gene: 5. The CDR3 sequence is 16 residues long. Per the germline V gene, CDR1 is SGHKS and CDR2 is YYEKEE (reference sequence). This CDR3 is CASSWTSGRSSYEQYF. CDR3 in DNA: TGTGCCAGCAGCTGGACTAGCGGGAGGAGTAGCTACGAGCAGTACTTC.

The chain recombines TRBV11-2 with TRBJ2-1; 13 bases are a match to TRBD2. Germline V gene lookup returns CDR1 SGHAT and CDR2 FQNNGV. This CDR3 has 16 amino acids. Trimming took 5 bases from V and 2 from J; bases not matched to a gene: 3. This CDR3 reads CASSLTSGRAYNEQFF. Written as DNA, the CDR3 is TGTGCCAGCAGCCTTACTAGCGGGAGGGCCTACAATGAGCAGTTCTTC. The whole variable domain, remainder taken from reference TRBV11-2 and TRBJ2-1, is EAGVAQSPRYKIIEKRQSVAFWCNPISGHATLYWYQQILGQGPKLLIQFQNNGVVDDSQLPKDRFSAERLKGVDSTLKIQPAKLEDSAVYLCASSLTSGRAYNEQFFGPGTRLTVL.

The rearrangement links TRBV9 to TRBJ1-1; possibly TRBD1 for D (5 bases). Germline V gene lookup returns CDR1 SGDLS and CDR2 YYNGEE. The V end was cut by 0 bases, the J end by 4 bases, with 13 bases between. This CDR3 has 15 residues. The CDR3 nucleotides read TGTGCCAGCAGCGTAGATCGGGGGGGAAGCACTGAAGCTTTCTTT. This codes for CASSVDRGGSTEAFF.

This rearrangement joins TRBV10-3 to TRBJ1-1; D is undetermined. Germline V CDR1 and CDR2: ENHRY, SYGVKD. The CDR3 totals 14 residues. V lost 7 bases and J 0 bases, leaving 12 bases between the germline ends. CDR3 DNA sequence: TGTGCCATCACGGCAGCCTCTATGAACACTGAAGCTTTCTTT. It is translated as CAITAASMNTEAFF.

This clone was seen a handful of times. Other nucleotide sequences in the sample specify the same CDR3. CDR3 nucleotide sequence: TGCGCCAGCAGCCCCGAAGGAGGCCCCAATCAGCCCCAGCATTTT. Encoded protein: CASSPEGGPNQPQHF. The J gene is TRBJ1-5, the V gene TRBV5-1; no definite D call. Germline V lookup: CDR1 SGHRS, CDR2 YFSETQ. V was trimmed by 4 bases and J by 3 bases, leaving 14 bases between them. The CDR3 is 15 residues long.

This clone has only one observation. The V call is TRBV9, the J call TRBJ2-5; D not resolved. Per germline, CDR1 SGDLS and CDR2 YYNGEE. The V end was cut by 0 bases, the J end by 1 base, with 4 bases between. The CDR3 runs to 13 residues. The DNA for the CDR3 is TGTGCCAGCAGCGTAGCGACCCAAGAGACCCAGTACTTC. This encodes CASSVATQETQYF.

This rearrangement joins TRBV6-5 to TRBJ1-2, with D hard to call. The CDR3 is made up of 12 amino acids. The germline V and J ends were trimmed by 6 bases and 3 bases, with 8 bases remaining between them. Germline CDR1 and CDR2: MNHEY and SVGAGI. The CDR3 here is CASRRFDYGYTF. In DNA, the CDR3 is TGTGCCAGCAGGCGGTTTGACTATGGCTACACCTTC.

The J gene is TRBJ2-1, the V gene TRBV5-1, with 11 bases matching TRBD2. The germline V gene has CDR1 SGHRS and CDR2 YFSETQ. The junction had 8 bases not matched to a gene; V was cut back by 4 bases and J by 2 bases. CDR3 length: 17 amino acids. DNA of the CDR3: TGCGCCAGCAGCCTCCGGGATAGCGGGAGGGCCTACAATGAGCAGTTCTTC. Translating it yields CASSLRDSGRAYNEQFF.

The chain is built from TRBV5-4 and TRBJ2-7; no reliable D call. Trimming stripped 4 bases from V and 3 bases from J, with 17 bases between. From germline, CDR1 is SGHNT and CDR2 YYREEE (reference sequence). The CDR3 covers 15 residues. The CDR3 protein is CASSQDAASHYEQYF. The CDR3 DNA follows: TGTGCCAGCAGCCAAGACGCAGCGTCCCACTACGAGCAGTACTTC.

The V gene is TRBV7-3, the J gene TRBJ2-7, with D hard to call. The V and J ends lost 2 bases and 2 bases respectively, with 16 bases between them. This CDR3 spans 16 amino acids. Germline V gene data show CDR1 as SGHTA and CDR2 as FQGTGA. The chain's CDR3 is CASSLLVMDETYEQYF. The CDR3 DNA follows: TGTGCCAGCAGCTTATTGGTCATGGATGAAACCTACGAGCAGTACTTC.

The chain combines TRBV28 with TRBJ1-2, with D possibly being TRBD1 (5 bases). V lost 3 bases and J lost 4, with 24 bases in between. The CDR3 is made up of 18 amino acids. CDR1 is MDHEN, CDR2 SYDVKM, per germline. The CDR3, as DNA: TGTGCCAGCAGTTTTGTGGTCGTAGCGACAGCCCAATCCTATGGCTACACCTTC. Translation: CASSFVVVATAQSYGYTF.

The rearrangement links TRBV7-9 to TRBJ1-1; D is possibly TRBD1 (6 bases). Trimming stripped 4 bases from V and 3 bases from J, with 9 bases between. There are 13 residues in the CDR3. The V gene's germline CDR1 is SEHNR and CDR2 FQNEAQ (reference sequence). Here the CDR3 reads CASSSRQDTEAFF. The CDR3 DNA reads TGTGCCAGCAGCTCAAGACAGGACACTGAAGCTTTCTTT.

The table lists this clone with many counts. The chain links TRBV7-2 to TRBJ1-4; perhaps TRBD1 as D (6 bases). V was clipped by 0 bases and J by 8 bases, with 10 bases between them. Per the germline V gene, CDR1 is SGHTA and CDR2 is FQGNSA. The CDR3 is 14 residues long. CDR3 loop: CASSLAGAWEKLFF. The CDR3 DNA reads TGTGCCAGCAGCTTAGCGGGGGCATGGGAAAAACTGTTTTTT. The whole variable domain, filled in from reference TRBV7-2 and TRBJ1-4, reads GAGVSQSPSNKVTEKGKDVELRCDPISGHTALYWYRQSLGQGLEFLIYFQGNSAPDKSGLPSDRFSAERTGGSVSTLTIQRTQQEDSAVYLCASSLAGAWEKLFFGSGTQLSVL.

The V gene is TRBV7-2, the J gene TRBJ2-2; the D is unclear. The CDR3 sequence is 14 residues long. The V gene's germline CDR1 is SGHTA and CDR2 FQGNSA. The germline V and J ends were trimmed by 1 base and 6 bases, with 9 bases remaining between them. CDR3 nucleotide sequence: TGTGCCAGCAGCTTAGTGGCGACGTCCGGGGAGCTGTTTTTT. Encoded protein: CASSLVATSGELFF.

The CDR3 coding sequence is TGTGCCAGCAGCTTAGCGATTAGTGCCCTCTACGAGCAGTACTTC. Protein sequence: CASSLAISALYEQYF. V gene TRBV11-2 combines with J gene TRBJ2-7; D unclear. Germline V lookup: CDR1 SGHAT, CDR2 FQNNGV. With 1 base removed from V and 3 bases from J, the gap between germline ends came to 13 bases. The CDR3 length is 15 residues. Drawing the rest from reference TRBV11-2 and TRBJ2-7, the complete variable domain is EAGVAQSPRYKIIEKRQSVAFWCNPISGHATLYWYQQILGQGPKLLIQFQNNGVVDDSQLPKDRFSAERLKGVDSTLKIQPAKLEDSAVYLCASSLAISALYEQYFGPGTRLTVT.

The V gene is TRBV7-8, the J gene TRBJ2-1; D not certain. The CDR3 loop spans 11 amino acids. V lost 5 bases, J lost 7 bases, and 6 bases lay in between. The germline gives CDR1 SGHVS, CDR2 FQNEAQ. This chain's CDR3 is CASSRWNEQFF. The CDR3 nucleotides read TGTGCCAGCAGCCGGTGGAATGAGCAGTTCTTC.

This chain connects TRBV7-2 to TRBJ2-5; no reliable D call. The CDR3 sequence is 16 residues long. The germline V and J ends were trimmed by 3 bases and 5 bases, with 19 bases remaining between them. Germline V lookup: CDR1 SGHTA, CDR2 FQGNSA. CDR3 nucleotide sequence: TGTGCCAGCAGCTTTGACTGGACGGCTGGAAAGGAGACCCAGTACTTC. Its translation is CASSFDWTAGKETQYF.

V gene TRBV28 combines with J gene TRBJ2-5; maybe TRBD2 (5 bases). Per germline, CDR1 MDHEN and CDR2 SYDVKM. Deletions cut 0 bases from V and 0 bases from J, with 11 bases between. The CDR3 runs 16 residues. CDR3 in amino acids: CASSLWTITNQETQYF. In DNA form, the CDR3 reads TGTGCCAGCAGTTTATGGACTATAACTAACCAAGAGACCCAGTACTTC.